A selection of T cell receptor beta chains follows, all from one sample in a study of neoadjuvant anti-PD-1 for oral cavity cancer. Profiling relied on immunoSEQ multiplex PCR, and the TCRdb table lists in-frame clones only, not all of them. The repertoire holds about 15,000 clones, with 30% to 45% as singletons. Sequenced material: tumor tissue, taken after nivolumab (anti-PD-1) treatment. The receptors were sampled from a person aged 35-79 years with oral cavity squamous cell carcinoma. The CDR3 runs from the conserved cysteine through the conserved F or W. The D gene is left open where the match is weak. Size is stated for part of the rows, as once, few or many counts, or as a class when the clone is expanded.

clone_size d_call j_call v_call cdr3_aa cdr3_nt
once TRBD1 TRBJ2-3 TRBV7-9 CASSWGTGGADTQYF TGTGCCAGCAGCTGGGGGACAGGGGGCGCAGATACGCAGTATTTT
few - TRBJ1-1 TRBV28 CASSLSYTEAFF TGTGCCAGCAGTTTAAGTTACACTGAAGCTTTCTTT
few - TRBJ1-1 TRBV11-3 CASSPGQNTEAFF TGTGCCAGCAGCCCGGGACAGAACACTGAAGCTTTCTTT
- - TRBJ2-3 TRBV15 CATSREYGGRVTQYF TGTGCCACCAGCAGAGAATACGGGGGCCGGGTTACGCAGTATTTT
few - TRBJ2-7 TRBV15 CATSRDGGVGGEQYF TGTGCCACCAGCAGAGATGGAGGTGTAGGCGGCGAGCAGTACTTC
few TRBD1 TRBJ2-2 TRBV9 CASNQDRGPGELFF TGTGCCAGCAACCAAGACAGGGGGCCAGGGGAGCTGTTTTTT
- TRBD1 TRBJ2-2 TRBV5-1 CASSPGTGAGTGELFF TGCGCCAGCAGCCCCGGGACAGGGGCCGGCACCGGGGAGCTGTTTTTT
- TRBD1 TRBJ2-5 TRBV5-1 CASRVAGGLETQYF TGCGCCAGTAGGGTTGCAGGGGGCTTGGAGACCCAGTACTTC
few - TRBJ1-2 TRBV28 CASRRHDYGYTF TGTGCCAGCAGGCGACACGACTATGGCTACACCTTC
- - TRBJ2-7 TRBV6-5 CASSYDTRSSYEQYF TGTGCCAGCAGTTACGACACCAGAAGCTCCTACGAGCAGTACTTC
medium-sized - TRBJ1-5 TRBV19 CASKGAGGYSNQPQHF TGTGCCAGTAAAGGGGCCGGGGGGTATAGCAATCAGCCCCAGCATTTT
- - TRBJ1-2 TRBV10-3 CAISGLQGWGSKNNYGYTF TGTGCCATCAGTGGACTACAGGGATGGGGCTCAAAAAATAATTATGGCTACACCTTC
few TRBD1 TRBJ1-4 TRBV6-1 CASSWTGWNEKLFF TGTGCCAGCAGTTGGACAGGGTGGAATGAAAAACTGTTTTTT
few - TRBJ1-1 TRBV4-3 CASSQILNTEAFF TGCGCCAGCAGCCAAATTCTGAACACTGAAGCTTTCTTT
few - TRBJ2-7 TRBV7-6 CASSQGGYEQYF TGTGCCAGCAGCCAGGGGGGCTACGAGCAGTACTTC
- - TRBJ1-1 TRBV7-2 CASSFSDTTTEAFF TGTGCCAGCAGCTTCAGTGACACAACCACTGAAGCTTTCTTT
few - TRBJ1-6 TRBV19 CASSIDRMSGSPLHF TGTGCCAGTAGTATAGATAGAATGAGTGGTTCACCCCTCCACTTT
few - TRBJ1-4 TRBV2 CASRQLDRYTTNEKLFF TGTGCCAGCAGACAGTTGGACAGATACACAACTAATGAAAAACTGTTTTTT
- TRBD2 TRBJ2-1 TRBV10-2 CASSESAGGTPYNEQFF TGCGCCAGCAGTGAGTCGGCGGGGGGGACCCCATACAATGAGCAGTTCTTC
- TRBD1 TRBJ1-4 TRBV5-4 CASSPGQGIEKLFF TGTGCCAGCAGCCCCGGACAGGGTATCGAAAAACTGTTTTTT
- TRBD2 TRBJ2-3 TRBV6-4 CASSDTSGGADTQYF TGTGCCAGCAGTGACACTAGCGGGGGGGCAGATACGCAGTATTTT
- - TRBJ1-6 TRBV27 CASSFLRSSYNSPLHF TGTGCCAGCAGTTTCCTTCGGAGCTCCTATAATTCACCCCTCCACTTT
- - TRBJ2-3 TRBV6-5 CASSYSGQGFTDTQYF TGTGCCAGCAGTTACTCCGGTCAGGGGTTCACAGATACGCAGTATTTT
- - TRBJ1-4 TRBV15 CATSRDRGEKLFF TGTGCCACCAGCAGAGACAGGGGTGAAAAACTGTTTTTT
- - TRBJ2-5 TRBV7-2 CASSLVLETQYF TGTGCCAGCAGCTTAGTTCTGGAGACCCAGTACTTC